Each of the 21 T cell receptor beta chains below was sequenced from the same sample in a study of cytomegalovirus exposure and HLA in healthy donors (dated by TCRdb to the late 2010s). Library creation used the immunoSEQ multiplex PCR assay. For the multiplex PCR, a mixture combining 60 forward primers for TCR Vbeta segments and 13 reverse primers for TCR Jbeta segments was used. The table was pulled from immuneACCESS by TCRdb, which kept in-frame rearrangements only. Such tables lose some clones; where checked, under half of the loss comes from unresolved V genes, and the rest has no known cause. This sample gives about 160,000 clones in total; more than 75% of them show up just once. Clones ranked in the top ten supply roughly 3.6% of the sample. The source material was PBMCs. These receptors came from a human donor in good health.

The chain has TRBV2 and TRBJ1-5; perhaps TRBD1 as D (5 bases). This CDR3 contains 14 residues. CDR1 and CDR2 from the germline V gene are SNHLY and FYNNEI. Between the trimmed V and J ends, which lost 6 bases and 0 bases, there was a span of 9 bases. In DNA form, the CDR3 reads TGTGCCAGCAGCAGGGCCGATAGCAATCAGCCCCAGCATTTT. Protein sequence: CASSRADSNQPQHF. Complete variable domain (other parts from reference TRBV2 and TRBJ1-5): EPEVTQTPSHQVTQMGQEVILRCVPISNHLYFYWYRQILGQKVEFLVSFYNNEISEKSEIFDDQFSVERPDGSNFTLKIRSTKLEDSAMYFCASSRADSNQPQHFGDGTRLSIL.

The rearrangement links TRBV7-9 to TRBJ1-1; no definite D call. Germline V gives CDR1 SEHNR, CDR2 FQNEAQ (reference sequence). This CDR3 region has 14 residues. V was clipped by 5 bases and J by 6 bases, with 16 bases between them. The CDR3 loop reads CASSAVESTPEAFF. Here the CDR3 DNA reads TGTGCCAGCAGCGCCGTAGAGTCCACCCCTGAAGCTTTCTTT.

The rearrangement links TRBV7-9 to TRBJ2-3; no reliable D call. Looked up from germline, CDR1 is SEHNR and CDR2 is FQNEAQ (reference sequence). This CDR3 spans 15 amino acids. V was cut by 2 bases and J by 3 bases, with 12 bases left in between. The CDR3 spells CASSLIGAVTDTQYF. The CDR3 DNA is TGTGCCAGCAGCTTAATCGGAGCAGTAACAGATACGCAGTATTTT. Looking up the rest from reference TRBV7-9 and TRBJ2-3 gives the full variable domain: DTGVSQNPRHKITKRGQNVTFRCDPISEHNRLYWYRQTLGQGPEFLTYFQNEAQLEKSRLLSDRFSAERPKGSFSTLEIQRTEQGDSAMYLCASSLIGAVTDTQYFGPGTRLTVL.

This clone has a single count. The chain couples TRBV12-2 to TRBJ1-1. TRBV12-2 is flagged as a pseudogene. The CDR3 consists of 18 residues. The chain's CDR3 is CASRPYRGARCRNTEAFF. CDR3 nucleotide sequence: TGTGCAAGTCGCCCGTACCGGGGGGCCCGGTGTAGGAACACTGAAGCTTTCTTT.

The rearrangement uses TRBV4-2 and TRBJ2-5; D is perhaps TRBD2 (6 bases). V was trimmed by 0 bases and J by 7 bases, leaving 9 bases between them. This CDR3 comprises 13 residues. Germline CDR1 LGHNA, CDR2 YNFKEQ. The CDR3 DNA reads TGTGCCAGCAGCCAAGAACAGGAGGGGACCCAGTACTTC. Its protein is CASSQEQEGTQYF.

The J gene is TRBJ1-5, the V gene TRBV30; 9 bases are shared with TRBD1. V gave up 5 bases and J gave up 5 bases; unmatched junction bases: 10. This CDR3 contains 15 residues. Germline V gives CDR1 GTSNPN, CDR2 SVGIG (reference sequence). The CDR3, as DNA: TGTGCCTGGGGACAGGGGCCCTCTCGATATCAGCCCCAGCATTTT. Its protein is CAWGQGPSRYQPQHF.

The chain links TRBV6-5 to TRBJ2-1; 11 nucleotides agree with TRBD2. V gave up 10 bases and J gave up 4 bases; unmatched junction bases: 6. Germline V gene sequence: CDR1 MNHEY, CDR2 SVGAGI. The CDR3 length is 14 residues. CDR3 loop: CATGTSGGYNEQFF. The CDR3 nucleotides read TGTGCCACCGGGACTAGCGGAGGGTACAATGAGCAGTTCTTC.

This clone was counted a single time. This chain connects TRBV7-6 to TRBJ2-2, with 7 nucleotides matching TRBD1. There are 13 residues in the CDR3. With 5 bases clipped from V and 6 bases from J, the junction kept 3 bases outside the gene matches. Germline assignment: CDR1 SGHVS and CDR2 FNYEAQ. The CDR3, as DNA: TGTGCCAGCAGCGTCACAGGGGCCGGGGAGCTGTTTTTT. It codes for CASSVTGAGELFF.

In its sample, this clone was seen a few times. The chain uses TRBV6-5 and TRBJ2-4, with a possible D match to TRBD1 (5 bases). Looked up from germline, CDR1 is MNHEY and CDR2 is SVGAGI. V lost 6 bases and J lost 0, with 9 bases in between. The CDR3 sequence is 14 residues long. The CDR3 bases are TGTGCCAGCAGCACGACAGTAGCCAAAAACATTCAGTACTTC. This codes for CASSTTVAKNIQYF.

V is TRBV6-1 and J is TRBJ1-1; D is unresolved. V was shortened by 5 bases and J by 2 bases, with 6 bases between the two germline ends. The CDR3 totals 12 residues. In germline, CDR1 is MNHNS, CDR2 SASEGT. The DNA of the CDR3 is TGTGCCAGCAGTCTAGCTAACACTGAAGCTTTCTTT. This sequence encodes CASSLANTEAFF.

The CDR3 DNA reads TGTGCCAGCACCATACCCGGGGACACTGAAGCTTTCTTT. Its protein is CASTIPGDTEAFF. This sequence joins TRBV11-2 and TRBJ1-1; no clear D gene. V was clipped by 7 bases and J by 3 bases, with 12 bases between them. This CDR3 is built from 13 residues. Looked up from germline, CDR1 is SGHAT and CDR2 is FQNNGV. The full variable domain, its missing parts supplied by reference TRBV11-2 and TRBJ1-1, is EAGVAQSPRYKIIEKRQSVAFWCNPISGHATLYWYQQILGQGPKLLIQFQNNGVVDDSQLPKDRFSAERLKGVDSTLKIQPAKLEDSAVYLCASTIPGDTEAFFGQGTRLTVV.

The chain joins TRBV28 to TRBJ2-7; possible D gene TRBD2, 6 bases. The germline gives CDR1 MDHEN, CDR2 SYDVKM. This CDR3 spans 18 amino acids. Between the trimmed V and J ends, which lost 3 bases and 0 bases, there was a span of 21 bases. CDR3 in amino acids: CASSFRIGGVGYSYEQYF. The CDR3 region has the DNA TGTGCCAGCAGTTTTCGGATCGGAGGGGTTGGGTACTCCTACGAGCAGTACTTC.

This clone was detected once. The DNA of the CDR3 is TGTGCCAGCAGCTTGGAGGGGCTACTCACAGATACGCAGTATTTT. It specifies CASSLEGLLTDTQYF. This chain joins TRBV5-4 and TRBJ2-3; possible D gene TRBD1, 5 bases. V dropped 0 bases and J dropped 2 bases, with 10 bases sitting between them. This CDR3 is 15 amino acids long. Looked up from germline, CDR1 is SGHNT and CDR2 is YYREEE (reference sequence).

The genes are TRBV5-1 and TRBJ2-3, with TRBD2 as a possible D gene (7 bases). Germline assignment: CDR1 SGHRS and CDR2 YFSETQ. The CDR3 is 14 residues long. The V end lost 2 bases, the J end lost 2 bases, and 9 bases lay between the germline ends. DNA for the CDR3: TGCGCCAGCAGCTTTGGGGGGGCCACAGATACGCAGTATTTT. It translates to CASSFGGATDTQYF.

V is TRBV6-5 and J is TRBJ2-3; D not certain. Deletions cut 6 bases from V and 4 bases from J, with 8 bases between. Germline V gives CDR1 MNHEY, CDR2 SVGAGI. The CDR3 spans 12 residues. CDR3 sequence: CASSRGADTQYF. For the CDR3, the DNA is TGTGCCAGCAGCCGAGGCGCAGATACGCAGTATTTT.

The chain couples TRBV28 to TRBJ2-3; possible D gene TRBD2, 5 bases. The CDR3 spans 14 residues. Germline CDR1 reads MDHEN; CDR2 reads SYDVKM. The ends were cut back, 7 bases at V and 0 bases at J, with 11 bases in the middle. Here the CDR3 DNA reads TGTGCCAGCACCCCGGGCGGGAGCACAGATACGCAGTATTTT. Translated, it gives CASTPGGSTDTQYF.

The chain is built from TRBV5-6 and TRBJ1-6; D not certain. Per germline, CDR1 SGHDT and CDR2 YYEEEE. Trimming pared 4 bases from V and 10 bases from J, leaving 12 bases between. This CDR3 comprises 13 residues. The CDR3 DNA is TGTGCCAGCAGCGTCGATCGGAGGTCACCCCTCCACTTT. Its translation is CASSVDRRSPLHF.

The chain employs TRBV5-1 and TRBJ1-1; TRBD1 aligns across 8 bases. Germline V gives CDR1 SGHRS, CDR2 YFSETQ. This CDR3 contains 16 residues. Losses at the gene ends were 4 bases for V and 4 bases for J; bases not matched to a gene: 12. CDR3 sequence (DNA): TGCGCCAGCAGCCCGGCGCCGGGACAGGCCCCCACTGAAGCTTTCTTT. Translating gives CASSPAPGQAPTEAFF. The full variable domain, rest sourced from reference TRBV5-1 and TRBJ1-1, is KAGVTQTPRYLIKTRGQQVTLSCSPISGHRSVSWYQQTPGQGLQFLFEYFSETQRNKGNFPGRFSGRQFSNSRSEMNVSTLELGDSALYLCASSPAPGQAPTEAFFGQGTRLTVV.

The gene calls are TRBV30 and TRBJ1-1, with D unresolved. There are 14 residues in the CDR3. Trimming left V 0 bases short and J 3 bases short, with 11 bases between. Germline V gene data show CDR1 as GTSNPN and CDR2 as SVGIG (reference sequence). CDR3 amino acids: CAWSVLGQDTEAFF. The CDR3 DNA sequence: TGTGCCTGGAGTGTTCTGGGTCAGGACACTGAAGCTTTCTTT.

The chain links TRBV7-8 to TRBJ1-1; a weak D match, TRBD1 (6 bases). Trimming left V 5 bases short and J 5 bases short, with 24 bases between. Germline values: CDR1 SGHVS, CDR2 FQNEAQ. This CDR3 comprises 17 residues. The CDR3 bases are TGTGCCAGCAGCCAGTATAGGGGGGGCGCGGTTAGTACTGAAGCTTTCTTT. Translated: CASSQYRGGAVSTEAFF.

The chain uses TRBV28 and TRBJ2-6, with D perhaps TRBD2 (5 bases). With 6 bases removed from V and 4 bases from J, the gap between germline ends came to 19 bases. The CDR3 covers 17 residues. Looked up from germline, CDR1 is MDHEN and CDR2 is SYDVKM. The CDR3 region is CASRFITGSGGANVLTF. The CDR3, as DNA: TGTGCCAGCAGGTTCATTACGGGGTCGGGCGGGGCCAACGTCCTGACTTTC.